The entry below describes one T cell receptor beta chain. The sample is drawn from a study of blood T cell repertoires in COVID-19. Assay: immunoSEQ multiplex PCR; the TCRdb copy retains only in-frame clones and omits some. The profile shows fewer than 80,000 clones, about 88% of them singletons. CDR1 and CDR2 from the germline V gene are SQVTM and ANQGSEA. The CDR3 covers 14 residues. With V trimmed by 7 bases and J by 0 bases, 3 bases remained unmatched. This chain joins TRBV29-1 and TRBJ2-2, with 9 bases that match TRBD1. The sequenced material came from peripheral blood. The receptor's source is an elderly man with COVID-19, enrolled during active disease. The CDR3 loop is CSAGDRANTGELFF. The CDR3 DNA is TGCAGCGCAGGGGACAGGGCGAACACCGGGGAGCTGTTTTTT.